These T cell receptor beta chains were read from a single sample in a study of blood T cell repertoires in COVID-19. Profiled with immunoSEQ multiplex PCR; TCRdb holds only in-frame clones, not every one. Here the sample spans some 45,000 clones, about 80% being singletons. The sample comprised peripheral blood. These receptors originate from a man in his 70s with acute or convalescent COVID-19. CDR3s include the opening cysteine and the closing phenylalanine or tryptophan. The order of the fields is CDR3 length, clone size, D gene, V gene, J gene, CDR3 protein, CDR3 DNA. D genes are given only for firm matches. Clone size is stated in some rows and not others, as once, few, many or a class when expanded.

length: 16; size: .; D: TRBD1; V: TRBV10-3; J: TRBJ1-6; CDR3: CAIKKTGGAVHSPLHF; DNA: TGTGCCATCAAGAAGACAGGGGGTGCTGTTCATTCACCCCTCCACTTT
length: 15; size: .; D: .; V: TRBV7-8; J: TRBJ2-5; CDR3: CASSLRDSQRVTQYF; DNA: TGTGCCAGCAGCTTGAGGGATTCGCAACGGGTGACCCAGTACTTC
length: 16; size: .; D: .; V: TRBV6-6; J: TRBJ1-6; CDR3: CASSSPQGSYNSPLHF; DNA: TGTGCCAGCAGTTCACCCCAGGGCTCCTATAATTCACCCCTCCACTTT
length: 16; size: .; D: TRBD1; V: TRBV7-6; J: TRBJ1-3; CDR3: CASSAAGTASGNTIYF; DNA: TGTGCCAGCAGCGCAGCCGGGACAGCCTCTGGAAACACCATATATTTT
length: 15; size: once; D: .; V: TRBV28; J: TRBJ1-1; CDR3: CASSPPGGMNTEAFF; DNA: TGTGCCAGCAGTCCCCCGGGGGGGATGAACACTGAAGCTTTCTTT
length: 12; size: .; D: .; V: TRBV14; J: TRBJ1-1; CDR3: CASSQAYREAFF; DNA: TGTGCCAGCAGCCAAGCTTACAGGGAGGCTTTCTTT
length: 14; size: .; D: TRBD1; V: TRBV24-1; J: TRBJ2-5; CDR3: CATSDSGQQETQYF; DNA: TGTGCCACCAGTGATTCGGGACAGCAAGAGACCCAGTACTTC
length: 13; size: .; D: .; V: TRBV7-6; J: TRBJ2-5; CDR3: CASQRKAGETQYF; DNA: TGTGCCAGCCAACGGAAGGCAGGCGAGACCCAGTACTTC
length: 11; size: .; D: .; V: TRBV28; J: TRBJ2-7; CDR3: CAISGFYEQYF; DNA: TGTGCCATCTCTGGCTTTTACGAGCAGTACTTC
length: 14; size: few; D: .; V: TRBV4-1; J: TRBJ1-6; CDR3: CASSQEPRNSPLHF; DNA: TGCGCCAGCAGCCAAGAGCCACGGAATTCACCCCTCCACTTT
length: 15; size: .; D: TRBD1; V: TRBV5-1; J: TRBJ1-1; CDR3: CASSLEQGMNTEAFF; DNA: TGCGCCAGCAGCTTGGAACAGGGGATGAACACTGAAGCTTTCTTT
length: 12; size: .; D: TRBD1; V: TRBV10-3; J: TRBJ1-1; CDR3: CAISPDRVGAFF; DNA: TGTGCCATCAGTCCCGACAGGGTAGGAGCTTTCTTT
length: 14; size: .; D: TRBD1; V: TRBV7-2; J: TRBJ2-2; CDR3: CASRGTGNTGELFF; DNA: TGTGCCAGCAGAGGGACAGGGAACACCGGGGAGCTGTTTTTT
length: 19; size: .; D: TRBD2; V: TRBV16; J: TRBJ2-1; CDR3: CASSQSRLAGGMPTREQFF; DNA: TGTGCCAGCAGCCAATCGCGACTAGCGGGGGGGATGCCGACAAGGGAGCAGTTCTTC
length: 15; size: .; D: .; V: TRBV28; J: TRBJ1-2; CDR3: CASIRSGALNYGYTF; DNA: TGTGCCAGCATCCGGTCAGGGGCGTTAAACTATGGCTACACCTTC
length: 14; size: .; D: .; V: TRBV2; J: TRBJ1-1; CDR3: CASRGPRGMAEAFF; DNA: TGTGCCAGCAGGGGACCAAGGGGGATGGCTGAAGCTTTCTTT
length: 14; size: .; D: .; V: TRBV6-2/TRBV6-3; J: TRBJ1-2; CDR3: CASSPRGGNYGYTF; DNA: TGTGCCAGCAGTCCACGGGGAGGAAACTATGGCTACACCTTC
length: 15; size: .; D: TRBD1; V: TRBV6-2/TRBV6-3; J: TRBJ1-2; CDR3: CASSQTDRGHGGYTF; DNA: TGTGCCAGCAGTCAAACGGACAGGGGGCACGGTGGCTACACCTTC
length: 16; size: .; D: .; V: TRBV9; J: TRBJ2-2; CDR3: CASSSEGGRFTGELFF; DNA: TGTGCCAGCAGCTCCGAGGGGGGGCGATTCACCGGGGAGCTGTTTTTT
length: 14; size: .; D: .; V: TRBV11-2; J: TRBJ2-7; CDR3: CASSLDGSGNEQYF; DNA: TGTGCCAGCAGCTTAGATGGATCAGGGAACGAGCAGTACTTC
length: 14; size: .; D: TRBD1; V: TRBV5-1; J: TRBJ2-7; CDR3: CASSRDRGSYEQYF; DNA: TGCGCCAGCAGCAGGGACAGGGGGTCCTACGAGCAGTACTTC
length: 13; size: .; D: .; V: TRBV7-2; J: TRBJ1-2; CDR3: CASSQQVNYGYTF; DNA: TGTGCCAGCAGCCAACAGGTTAACTATGGCTACACCTTC
length: 16; size: .; D: .; V: TRBV6-5; J: TRBJ1-2; CDR3: CASSYSRASTNYGYTF; DNA: TGTGCCAGCAGTTACTCGAGGGCCTCAACTAACTATGGCTACACCTTC
length: 13; size: .; D: .; V: TRBV7-3; J: TRBJ2-1; CDR3: CASSFLVGNGQFF; DNA: TGTGCCAGCAGCTTTTTGGTGGGCAATGGGCAGTTCTTC
length: 13; size: .; D: .; V: TRBV29-1; J: TRBJ1-2; CDR3: CSFRDTTTYGYTF; DNA: TGCAGCTTCCGGGACACCACTACCTATGGCTACACCTTC
length: 13; size: .; D: .; V: TRBV14; J: TRBJ2-1; CDR3: CASSQAREREQFF; DNA: TGTGCCAGCAGCCAGGCTCGCGAGAGGGAGCAGTTCTTC
length: 15; size: few; D: TRBD1; V: TRBV9; J: TRBJ1-4; CDR3: CASSARPGQSRQLFF; DNA: TGTGCCAGCAGCGCCCGTCCGGGACAGTCTCGCCAACTGTTTTTT
length: 18; size: .; D: .; V: TRBV28; J: TRBJ1-5; CDR3: CASSLFPDRTRGSQPQHF; DNA: TGTGCCAGCAGTTTATTCCCCGACCGGACAAGGGGGTCTCAGCCCCAGCATTTT
length: 14; size: .; D: .; V: TRBV2; J: TRBJ1-5; CDR3: CASSQQGIRQPQHF; DNA: TGTGCCAGCAGTCAACAGGGAATAAGGCAGCCCCAGCATTTT
length: 16; size: .; D: TRBD1; V: TRBV6-1; J: TRBJ1-3; CDR3: CASSARGQNSGNTIYF; DNA: TGTGCCAGCAGTGCCCGGGGACAGAACTCTGGAAACACCATATATTTT
length: 15; size: .; D: .; V: TRBV5-4; J: TRBJ1-6; CDR3: CALGRIGSYNSPLHF; DNA: TGTGCCTTGGGCAGGATTGGCTCCTATAATTCACCCCTCCACTTT
length: 14; size: .; D: TRBD2; V: TRBV28; J: TRBJ2-2; CDR3: CASSRGGNTGELFF; DNA: TGTGCCAGCAGTCGGGGGGGGAACACCGGGGAGCTGTTTTTT
length: 14; size: .; D: TRBD1; V: TRBV7-3; J: TRBJ1-2; CDR3: CASSTDRGHYGYTF; DNA: TGTGCCAGCAGCACCGACAGGGGGCATTATGGCTACACCTTC
length: 12; size: once; D: .; V: TRBV24-1; J: TRBJ1-2; CDR3: CATSARNYGYTF; DNA: TGTGCCACCAGCGCCCGGAACTATGGCTACACCTTC
length: 13; size: .; D: .; V: TRBV10-3; J: TRBJ2-5; CDR3: CAISEQAYGTQYF; DNA: TGTGCCATCAGTGAGCAGGCCTACGGGACCCAGTACTTC
length: 14; size: .; D: TRBD2; V: TRBV30; J: TRBJ2-1; CDR3: CALQTSGDYNEQFF; DNA: TGTGCCTTGCAGACTAGCGGGGACTACAATGAGCAGTTCTTC
length: 14; size: .; D: .; V: TRBV5-1; J: TRBJ1-2; CDR3: CASSLSLGGRELTF; DNA: TGCGCCAGCAGCTTGTCCTTGGGGGGGCGCGAACTCACCTTC
length: 13; size: .; D: .; V: TRBV7-7; J: TRBJ1-1; CDR3: CASSLSSDTEAFF; DNA: TGTGCTAGCAGCTTAAGTTCGGACACTGAAGCTTTCTTT
length: 14; size: once; D: .; V: TRBV6-5; J: TRBJ1-4; CDR3: CASSYWQGRGKLFF; DNA: TGTGCCAGCAGTTACTGGCAGGGGAGAGGAAAACTGTTTTTT
length: 16; size: few; D: TRBD1; V: TRBV6-6; J: TRBJ1-5; CDR3: CASSYWGQGQGQPQHF; DNA: TGTGCCAGCAGTTACTGGGGACAGGGGCAAGGGCAGCCCCAGCATTTT
length: 16; size: .; D: TRBD1; V: TRBV6-5; J: TRBJ1-4; CDR3: CASSYTPGTGQEKLFF; DNA: TGTGCCAGCAGTTACACCCCCGGGACAGGGCAAGAAAAACTGTTTTTT
length: 15; size: .; D: .; V: TRBV2; J: TRBJ2-2; CDR3: CASKGDPPNTGELFF; DNA: TGTGCCAGCAAGGGAGACCCTCCGAACACCGGGGAGCTGTTTTTT
length: 14; size: .; D: .; V: TRBV7-2; J: TRBJ2-2; CDR3: CASSPGGDSGELFF; DNA: TGTGCCAGCAGCCCCGGGGGAGACTCCGGGGAGCTGTTTTTT
length: 12; size: .; D: .; V: TRBV3-1/TRBV3-2; J: TRBJ1-1; CDR3: CASSDGGREAFF; DNA: TGTGCCAGCAGTGACGGAGGGAGGGAAGCTTTCTTT
length: 16; size: once; D: .; V: TRBV4-1; J: TRBJ1-2; CDR3: CASSQDQEVSTYGYTF; DNA: TGCGCCAGCAGCCAAGATCAAGAGGTCTCCACCTATGGCTACACCTTC
length: 16; size: .; D: TRBD1; V: TRBV4-1; J: TRBJ1-2; CDR3: CASSRGTGSLLYGYTF; DNA: TGCGCCAGCAGCCGAGGGACAGGAAGCCTCCTATATGGCTACACCTTC
length: 15; size: .; D: TRBD1; V: TRBV5-1; J: TRBJ2-7; CDR3: CASSSGTGDYYEQYF; DNA: TGCGCCAGCAGCTCCGGGACAGGGGATTACTACGAGCAGTACTTC
length: 16; size: .; D: .; V: TRBV3-1/TRBV3-2; J: TRBJ1-3; CDR3: CASSRRDRSSGNTIYF; DNA: TGTGCCAGCAGCCGGAGAGACAGGAGCTCTGGAAACACCATATATTTT
length: 16; size: .; D: .; V: TRBV7-2; J: TRBJ1-2; CDR3: CASSLRSQGGGYGYTF; DNA: TGTGCCAGCAGCTTACGATCGCAGGGTGGCGGCTATGGCTACACCTTC
length: 15; size: .; D: TRBD1; V: TRBV7-8; J: TRBJ1-1; CDR3: CASSLNRGRNTEAFF; DNA: TGTGCCAGCAGCCTAAACAGGGGGCGAAACACTGAAGCTTTCTTT
length: 15; size: .; D: .; V: TRBV6-5; J: TRBJ2-3; CDR3: CASKGSHKGIDTQYF; DNA: TGTGCCAGCAAAGGTTCCCATAAGGGGATAGATACGCAGTATTTT
length: 15; size: few; D: .; V: TRBV28; J: TRBJ1-2; CDR3: CASSQTHPNLYGYTF; DNA: TGTGCCAGCAGTCAAACACACCCCAATCTCTATGGCTACACCTTC
length: 15; size: .; D: TRBD1; V: TRBV18; J: TRBJ1-2; CDR3: CASSPSTGQGYGYTF; DNA: TGTGCCAGCTCACCTTCTACGGGACAGGGCTATGGCTACACCTTC
length: 14; size: .; D: TRBD1; V: TRBV5-1; J: TRBJ2-7; CDR3: CASSSGTATYEQYF; DNA: TGCGCCAGCAGCTCCGGGACAGCTACCTACGAGCAGTACTTC
length: 14; size: .; D: .; V: TRBV28; J: TRBJ1-5; CDR3: CASTPRQANQPQHF; DNA: TGTGCCAGCACCCCCAGGCAAGCAAATCAGCCCCAGCATTTT
length: 13; size: .; D: .; V: TRBV5-4; J: TRBJ1-6; CDR3: CASSLGANSPLHF; DNA: TGTGCCAGCAGCTTAGGGGCCAATTCACCCCTCCACTTT
length: 14; size: .; D: TRBD1; V: TRBV7-7; J: TRBJ2-7; CDR3: CASSESTGLGEQYF; DNA: TGTGCCAGCAGCGAATCGACAGGGCTCGGCGAGCAGTACTTC
length: 13; size: .; D: TRBD1; V: TRBV5-1; J: TRBJ1-1; CDR3: CASSWGQGAEAFF; DNA: TGCGCCAGCAGCTGGGGACAGGGCGCTGAAGCTTTCTTT
length: 15; size: .; D: .; V: TRBV7-2; J: TRBJ1-1; CDR3: CASSPTPTVNTEAFF; DNA: TGTGCCAGCAGCCCTACCCCGACTGTGAACACTGAAGCTTTCTTT